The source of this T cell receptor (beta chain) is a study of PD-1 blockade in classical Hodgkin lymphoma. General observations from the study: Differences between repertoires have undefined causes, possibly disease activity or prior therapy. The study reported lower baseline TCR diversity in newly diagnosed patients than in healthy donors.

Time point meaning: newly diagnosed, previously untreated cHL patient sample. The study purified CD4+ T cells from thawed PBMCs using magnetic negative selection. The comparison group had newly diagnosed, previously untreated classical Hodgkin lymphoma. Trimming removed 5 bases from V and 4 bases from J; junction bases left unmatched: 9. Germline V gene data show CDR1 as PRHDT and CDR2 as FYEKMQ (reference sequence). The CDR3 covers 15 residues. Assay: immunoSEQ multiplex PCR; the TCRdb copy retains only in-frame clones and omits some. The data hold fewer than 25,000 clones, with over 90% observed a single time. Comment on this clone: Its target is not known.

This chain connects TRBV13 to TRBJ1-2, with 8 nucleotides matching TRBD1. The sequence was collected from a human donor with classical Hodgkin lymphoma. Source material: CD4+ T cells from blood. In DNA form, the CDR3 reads TGTGCCAGCAGCCGCCCCCGGACAGGGACCTATGGCTACACCTTC. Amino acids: CASSRPRTGTYGYTF.